Below are 17 T cell receptor beta chains sequenced from a single sample in a study of response to subunit inactivated influenza vaccine. From the RT-PCR reads, TCRdb called clonotypes with MiXCR, one entry per CDR3 protein. The table records more than 550,000 distinct CDR3 sequences, approximately 12% of them present only once. Sequenced here: PBMCs from blood, sampled on the day of vaccination. These receptors all stem from a man aged 45-65 years who received an inactivated influenza vaccine.

V gene TRBV5-1 combines with J gene TRBJ2-7, with a weak D call TRBD1 (6 bases). The CDR3 loop spans 13 amino acids. CDR1 and CDR2 (germline): SGHRS, YFSETQ. V was shortened by 6 bases and J by 2 bases, with 12 bases between the two germline ends. The DNA for the CDR3 is TGCGCCAGCAACTCAGGGGACACCTACGAGCAGTACTTC. It yields the protein CASNSGDTYEQYF. The full variable domain, in which reference TRBV5-1 and TRBJ2-7 provide the parts outside the CDR3, is KAGVTQTPRYLIKTRGQQVTLSCSPISGHRSVSWYQQTPGQGLQFLFEYFSETQRNKGNFPGRFSGRQFSNSRSEMNVSTLELGDSALYLCASNSGDTYEQYFGPGTRLTVT.

This clonotype was counted at least ten times. The gene calls are TRBV29-1 and TRBJ2-7; 7 bases agree with TRBD2. V lost 4 bases to trimming and J lost 2 bases; unmatched junction nucleotides: 2. The CDR3 covers 12 residues. Germline V gives CDR1 SQVTM, CDR2 ANQGSEA. CDR3 amino acids: CSVGEGPYEQYF. DNA for the CDR3: TGCAGCGTTGGGGAGGGGCCCTACGAGCAGTACTTC.

This clonotype was detected many times. This chain uses TRBV11-2 with TRBJ2-1, with D possibly being TRBD1 or TRBD2 (5 bases each). Germline CDR1 SGHAT, CDR2 FQNNGV. Trimming took off 1 base at V and 3 bases at J, with 7 bases between the two ends. CDR3 size: 14 residues. The CDR3 loop reads CASSLGGNYNEQFF. CDR3 nucleotide sequence: TGTGCCAGCAGCTTAGGGGGGAACTACAATGAGCAGTTCTTC.

The CDR3: CASSPRDSNTGELFF. The CDR3 DNA is TGCGCCAGCAGCCCCCGGGACTCGAACACCGGGGAGCTGTTTTTT. This sequence joins TRBV5-1 and TRBJ2-2; a possible D gene is TRBD2 (6 bases). Trimming left V 4 bases short and J 0 bases short, with 10 bases between. CDR1 is SGHRS, CDR2 YFSETQ, per germline. The CDR3 is 15 residues long.

This clonotype was detected a few times. The chain links TRBV7-2 to TRBJ2-3, with 7 nucleotides matching TRBD1. This CDR3 comprises 15 residues. Germline loops: CDR1 SGHTA, CDR2 FQGNSA. V trimming: 1 base; J trimming: 8 bases; junction bases outside the gene matches: 9. CDR3 protein: CASSLDRGVRGTQYF. The CDR3 DNA follows: TGTGCCAGCAGCTTAGACAGGGGCGTTCGGGGTACGCAGTATTTT.

The rearrangement joins TRBV11-2 to TRBJ1-4; D might be TRBD1 (5 bases). Deletions cut 3 bases from V and 10 bases from J, with 12 bases between. CDR1 and CDR2 from the germline V gene are SGHAT and FQNNGV. The CDR3 runs to 13 residues. As DNA, the CDR3 is TGTGCCAGCAGCTTTGAAGGAAGGGGAAAACTGTTTTTT. This codes for CASSFEGRGKLFF.

This clonotype has only one observation. The J gene is TRBJ2-5, the V gene TRBV12-5; D remains ambiguous. The CDR3 extends over 13 amino acids. Germline V gives CDR1 LGHNT, CDR2 FRNRAP. Trimming shortened V by 3 bases and J by 5 bases, and 10 bases separated the two germline ends. The DNA for the CDR3 is TGTGCTAGTGGTTTTCGTTTAGGGGAGACCCAGTACTTC. Translating it yields CASGFRLGETQYF.

A remark on this clonotype: Since a much larger clone is just one base distant, this may be a read error. The chain recombines TRBV5-1 with TRBJ2-5; D possibly uses TRBD1 or TRBD2 (6 bases each). The J call may be incorrect, as the DNA end agrees better with TRBJ2-1. This CDR3 has 16 residues. The germline gives CDR1 SGHRS, CDR2 YFSETQ. As DNA, the CDR3 is TGCGCCAGCAGCTTGGATGGAGGGGGTTTGCAAGAGACCCAGTTCTTC. Amino acid sequence: CASSLDGGGLQETQFF.

The rearrangement uses TRBV20-1 and TRBJ1-5; D perhaps matches TRBD1 (5 bases). V shed 0 bases and J shed 9 bases, with 12 bases lying between them. The germline gives CDR1 DFQATT, CDR2 SNEGSKA (reference sequence). CDR3 length equals 13 residues. The CDR3 DNA reads TGCAGTGCTAGAGAAGGGGTTTATGGGCCCCAGCATTTT. Protein sequence: CSAREGVYGPQHF.

The J gene is TRBJ2-7, the V gene TRBV7-2; TRBD1 aligns across 8 bases. This CDR3 region has 14 residues. The germline gives CDR1 SGHTA, CDR2 FQGNSA. The J segment lost 5 bases and the V segment lost 1 base, leaving 4 bases of the junction unmatched. Here the CDR3 DNA reads TGTGCCAGCAGCTTAGGACAGGGGTGGAACGAGCAGTACTTC. Its protein is CASSLGQGWNEQYF.

The genes are TRBV7-2 and TRBJ2-3; TRBD2 aligns across 10 bases. CDR1 and CDR2 (germline): SGHTA, FQGNSA. CDR3 length: 17 amino acids. Trimming cost V 5 bases and J 0 bases; bases outside gene matches: 8. For the CDR3, the DNA is TGTGCCAGCAGCCTATCCCGGACTAGCGGAAGCACAGATACGCAGTATTTT. This translates into CASSLSRTSGSTDTQYF.

This clonotype was observed a handful of times. Here the CDR3 reads CSATPDLVWNEQFF. The DNA of the CDR3 is TGCAGTGCTACCCCGGACTTGGTTTGGAATGAGCAGTTCTTC. The chain employs TRBV20-1 and TRBJ2-1, with D tentatively TRBD2 (5 bases). CDR1 is DFQATT and CDR2 is SNEGSKA in the germline V gene (reference sequence). The germline V and J ends were trimmed by 4 bases and 7 bases, with 17 bases remaining between them. The CDR3 sequence is 14 residues long.

This chain links TRBV2 with TRBJ2-6, with D perhaps matching TRBD1 (6 bases). Germline CDR1 SNHLY, CDR2 FYNNEI. CDR3 size: 15 residues. V lost 7 bases to trimming and J lost 0 bases, with 10 bases between them. CDR3 sequence: CASTLDSSGANVLTF. CDR3 DNA: TGTGCCAGCACCCTGGACAGCTCTGGGGCCAACGTCCTGACTTTC. The entire variable domain, with the rest obtained from reference TRBV2 and TRBJ2-6, is as follows: EPEVTQTPSHQVTQMGQEVILRCVPISNHLYFYWYRQILGQKVEFLVSFYNNEISEKSEIFDDQFSVERPDGSNFTLKIRSTKLEDSAMYFCASTLDSSGANVLTFGAGSRLTVL.

The chain recombines TRBV30 with TRBJ2-2; 8 positions match TRBD2. Unmatched junction bases numbered 3, after V lost 2 bases and J lost 1 base. Germline values: CDR1 GTSNPN, CDR2 SVGIG (reference sequence). CDR3 length: 15 amino acids. In nucleotides, the CDR3 is TGTGCCTGGAGTATAGCGGGGTGGAACACCGGGGAGCTGTTTTTT. As protein: CAWSIAGWNTGELFF.

Many counts were recorded for this clonotype. The chain joins TRBV24-1 to TRBJ2-6, with D perhaps matching TRBD1 or TRBD2 (5 bases each). The CDR3 is made up of 19 amino acids. Trimming stripped 3 bases from V and 0 bases from J, with 17 bases between. Germline assignment: CDR1 KGHDR and CDR2 SFDVKD. CDR3 in amino acids: CATSDGSRGASSGANVLTF. The CDR3 DNA is TGTGCCACCAGTGATGGATCCCGGGGCGCCTCCTCTGGGGCCAACGTCCTGACTTTC.

As concerns this clonotype: The germline gene is not matched at one end of the junction; a read error may be the cause. J is TRBJ2-3 and V is TRBV10-3; the D is unclear. Germline V CDR1 and CDR2: ENHRY, SYGVKD. CDR3 size: 11 residues. The CDR3: CAISGKDTQSF. CDR3 DNA sequence: TGTGCCATCAGTGGGAAAGATACGCAGTCTTTT.

In this sample, this clonotype turned up a few times. This chain connects TRBV5-1 to TRBJ2-1; no reliable D call. This CDR3 region has 16 residues. Germline values: CDR1 SGHRS, CDR2 YFSETQ. V was trimmed by 4 bases and J by 0 bases, leaving 14 bases between them. CDR3 protein: CASSPLPGSSYNEQFF. In nucleotides, the CDR3 is TGCGCCAGCAGCCCCCTGCCTGGCAGCTCCTACAATGAGCAGTTCTTC.